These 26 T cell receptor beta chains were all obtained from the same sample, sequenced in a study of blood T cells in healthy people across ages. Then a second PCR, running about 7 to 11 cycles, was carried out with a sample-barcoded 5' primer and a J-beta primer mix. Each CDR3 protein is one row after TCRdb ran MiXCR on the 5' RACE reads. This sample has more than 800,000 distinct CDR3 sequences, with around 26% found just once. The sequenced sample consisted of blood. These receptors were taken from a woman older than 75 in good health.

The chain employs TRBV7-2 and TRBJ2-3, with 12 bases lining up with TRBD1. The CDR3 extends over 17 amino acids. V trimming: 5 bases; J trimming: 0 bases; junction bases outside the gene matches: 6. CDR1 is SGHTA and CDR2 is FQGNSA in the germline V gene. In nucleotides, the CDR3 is TGTGCCAGCAGCCAGGGGGACAGGGGGCGAAGCACAGATACGCAGTATTTT. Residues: CASSQGDRGRSTDTQYF.

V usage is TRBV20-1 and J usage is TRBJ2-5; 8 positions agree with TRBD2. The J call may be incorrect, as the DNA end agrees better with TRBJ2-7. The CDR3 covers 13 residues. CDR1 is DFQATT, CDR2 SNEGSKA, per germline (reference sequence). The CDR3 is CSVLAAGATEQYF. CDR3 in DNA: TGCAGTGTCCTGGCAGCGGGGGCAACCGAGCAGTACTTC.

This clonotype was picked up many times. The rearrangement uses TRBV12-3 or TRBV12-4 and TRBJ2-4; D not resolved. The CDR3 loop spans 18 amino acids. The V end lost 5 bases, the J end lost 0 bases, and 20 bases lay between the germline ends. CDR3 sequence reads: CASSIITLSTLAKNIQYF. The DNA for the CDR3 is TGTGCCAGCAGTATAATCACTCTCAGCACTCTAGCCAAAAACATTCAGTACTTC.

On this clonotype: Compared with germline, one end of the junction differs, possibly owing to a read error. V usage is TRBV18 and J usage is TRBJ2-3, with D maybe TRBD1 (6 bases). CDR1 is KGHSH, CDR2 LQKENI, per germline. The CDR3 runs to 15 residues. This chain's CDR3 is CASSLQQGYTGTQYF. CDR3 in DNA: TGTGCCAGCTCACTTCAACAGGGATACACAGGTACGCAGTATTTT.

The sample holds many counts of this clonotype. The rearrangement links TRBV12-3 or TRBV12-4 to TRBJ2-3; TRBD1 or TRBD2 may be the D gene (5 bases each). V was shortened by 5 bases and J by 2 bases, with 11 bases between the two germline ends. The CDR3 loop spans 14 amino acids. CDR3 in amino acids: CASSRRGDTDTQYF. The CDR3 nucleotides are TGTGCCAGCAGTCGTAGGGGAGACACAGATACGCAGTATTTT.

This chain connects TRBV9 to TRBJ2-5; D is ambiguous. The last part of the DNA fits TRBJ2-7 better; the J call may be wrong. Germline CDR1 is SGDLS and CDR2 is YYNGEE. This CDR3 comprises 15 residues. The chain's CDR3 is CASSPSTAGAREQYF. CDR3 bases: TGTGCCAGCAGCCCCTCAACCGCTGGCGCACGCGAGCAGTACTTC.

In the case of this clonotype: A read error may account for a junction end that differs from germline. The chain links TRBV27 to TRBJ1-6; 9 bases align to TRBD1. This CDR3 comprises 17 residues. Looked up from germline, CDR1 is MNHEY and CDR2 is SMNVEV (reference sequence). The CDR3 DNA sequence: TGTGCTAGCAGACCAAGTCAGGGACAGGGCTATAATTCACCCCTCCACTTT. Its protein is CASRPSQGQGYNSPLHF.

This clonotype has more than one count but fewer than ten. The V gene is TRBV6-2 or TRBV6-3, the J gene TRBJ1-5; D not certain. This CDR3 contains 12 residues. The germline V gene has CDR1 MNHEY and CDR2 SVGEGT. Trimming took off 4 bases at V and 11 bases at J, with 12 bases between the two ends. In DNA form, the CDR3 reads TGTGCCAGCAGTTCCGATTTCGGCGCCCAGCATTTT. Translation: CASSSDFGAQHF.

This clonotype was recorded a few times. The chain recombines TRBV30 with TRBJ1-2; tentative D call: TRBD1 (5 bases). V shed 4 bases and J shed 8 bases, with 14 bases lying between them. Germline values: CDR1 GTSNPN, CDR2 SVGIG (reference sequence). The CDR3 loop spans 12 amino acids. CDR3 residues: CAWIGGGGGYTF. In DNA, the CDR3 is TGTGCCTGGATCGGGGGGGGAGGAGGCTACACCTTC.

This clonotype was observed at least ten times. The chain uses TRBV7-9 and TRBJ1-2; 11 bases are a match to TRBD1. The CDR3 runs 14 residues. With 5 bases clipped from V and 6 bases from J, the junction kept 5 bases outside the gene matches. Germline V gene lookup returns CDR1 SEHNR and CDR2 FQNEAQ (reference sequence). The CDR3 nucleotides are TGTGCCAGCAGCCCACGGGACAGGGGGAATGGCTACACCTTC. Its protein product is CASSPRDRGNGYTF.

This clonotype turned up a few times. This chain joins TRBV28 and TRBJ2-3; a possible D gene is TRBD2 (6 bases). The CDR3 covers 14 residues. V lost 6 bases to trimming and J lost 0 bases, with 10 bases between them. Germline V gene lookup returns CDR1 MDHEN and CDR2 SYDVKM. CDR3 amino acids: CASRPGTSTDTQYF. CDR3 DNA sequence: TGTGCCAGCAGGCCCGGGACTAGCACAGATACGCAGTATTTT.

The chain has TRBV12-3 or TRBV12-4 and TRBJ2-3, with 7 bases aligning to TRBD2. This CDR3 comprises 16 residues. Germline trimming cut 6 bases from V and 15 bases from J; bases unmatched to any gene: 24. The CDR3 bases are TGTGCCAGCAGCCTTGGTGGCGGGGGAGGAACAGATATGCAATATTTT. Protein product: CASSLGGGGGTDMQYF.

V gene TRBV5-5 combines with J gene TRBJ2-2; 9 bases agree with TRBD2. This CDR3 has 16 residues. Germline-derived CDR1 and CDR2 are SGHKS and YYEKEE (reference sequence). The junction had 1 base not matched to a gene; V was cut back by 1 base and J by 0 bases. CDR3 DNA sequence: TGTGCCAGCAGCTTGCTAGCGGGGCCGAACACCGGGGAGCTGTTTTTT. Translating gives CASSLLAGPNTGELFF.

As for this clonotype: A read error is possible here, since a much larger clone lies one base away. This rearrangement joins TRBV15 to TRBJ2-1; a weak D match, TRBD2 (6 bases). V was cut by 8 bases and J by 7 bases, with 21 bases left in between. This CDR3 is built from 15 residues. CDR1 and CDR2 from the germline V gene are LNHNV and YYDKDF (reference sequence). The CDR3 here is CATGERSFAGNEQFF. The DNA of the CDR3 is TGTGCCACCGGAGAGCGGTCCTTTGCGGGGAATGAGCAGTTCTTC.

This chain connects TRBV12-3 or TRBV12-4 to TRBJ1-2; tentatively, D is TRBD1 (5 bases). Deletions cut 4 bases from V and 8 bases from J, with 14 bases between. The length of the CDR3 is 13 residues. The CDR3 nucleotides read TGTGCCAGCAGTTCTGGGGGGGTTTACGGCTACACCTTC. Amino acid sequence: CASSSGGVYGYTF.

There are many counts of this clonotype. The CDR3 protein is CSGTSGTLDNEQFF. The CDR3 DNA sequence: TGCAGTGGGACTAGCGGGACCCTAGACAATGAGCAGTTCTTC. The chain uses TRBV20-1 and TRBJ2-1; 12 bases map to TRBD2. V was pared by 7 bases and J by 5 bases, with 6 bases of the junction left unmatched. CDR3 length: 14 amino acids. Germline V lookup: CDR1 DFQATT, CDR2 SNEGSKA (reference sequence).

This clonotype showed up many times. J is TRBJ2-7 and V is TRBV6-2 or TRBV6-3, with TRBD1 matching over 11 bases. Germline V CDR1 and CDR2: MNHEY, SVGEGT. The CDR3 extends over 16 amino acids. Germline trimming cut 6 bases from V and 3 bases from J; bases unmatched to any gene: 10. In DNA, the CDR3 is TGTGCCAGCAGGCGACCCGGGACAGGGGGATTCTACGAGCAGTACTTC. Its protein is CASRRPGTGGFYEQYF.

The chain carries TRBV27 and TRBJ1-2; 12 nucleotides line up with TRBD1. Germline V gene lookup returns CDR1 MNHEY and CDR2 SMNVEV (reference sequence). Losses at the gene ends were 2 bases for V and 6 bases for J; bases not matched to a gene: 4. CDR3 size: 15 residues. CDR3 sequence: CASSLRDRGQNGYTF. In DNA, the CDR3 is TGTGCCAGCAGTTTAAGGGACAGGGGGCAAAATGGCTACACCTTC.

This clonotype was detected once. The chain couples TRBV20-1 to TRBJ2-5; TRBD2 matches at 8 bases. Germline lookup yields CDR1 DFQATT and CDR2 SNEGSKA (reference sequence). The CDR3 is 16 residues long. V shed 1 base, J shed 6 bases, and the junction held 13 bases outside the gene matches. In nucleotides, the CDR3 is TGCAGTGCTAGAGGGGCCGGGACTAGTGGCAAGCAGACCCAGTACTTC. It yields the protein CSARGAGTSGKQTQYF.

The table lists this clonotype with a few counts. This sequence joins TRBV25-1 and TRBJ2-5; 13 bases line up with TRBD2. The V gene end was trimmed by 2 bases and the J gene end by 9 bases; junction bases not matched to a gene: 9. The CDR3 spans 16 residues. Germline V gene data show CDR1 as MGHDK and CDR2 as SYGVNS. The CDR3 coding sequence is TGTGCCAGCAGTGAAGCCGGGACTAGCGGGGCTCGGGCCCAGTACTTC. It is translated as CASSEAGTSGARAQYF.

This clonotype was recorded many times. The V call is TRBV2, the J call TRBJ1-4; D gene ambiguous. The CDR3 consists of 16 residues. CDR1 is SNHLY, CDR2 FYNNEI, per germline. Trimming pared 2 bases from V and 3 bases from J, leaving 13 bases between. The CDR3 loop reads CASSERSGSANEKLFF. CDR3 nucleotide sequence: TGTGCCAGCAGTGAAAGGTCCGGTTCGGCTAATGAAAAACTGTTTTTT.

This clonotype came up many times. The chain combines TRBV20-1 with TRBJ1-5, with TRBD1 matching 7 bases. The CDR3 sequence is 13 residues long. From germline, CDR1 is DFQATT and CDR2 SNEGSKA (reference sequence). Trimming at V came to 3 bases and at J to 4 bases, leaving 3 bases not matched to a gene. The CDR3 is CSARGQLNQPQHF. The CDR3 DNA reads TGCAGTGCTAGGGGACAGCTTAATCAGCCCCAGCATTTT.

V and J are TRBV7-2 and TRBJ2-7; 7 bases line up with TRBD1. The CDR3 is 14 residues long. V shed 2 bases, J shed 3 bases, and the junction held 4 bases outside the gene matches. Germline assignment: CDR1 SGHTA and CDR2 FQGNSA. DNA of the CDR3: TGTGCCAGCAGCTTAATAGGGGGCAACTACGAGCAGTACTTC. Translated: CASSLIGGNYEQYF.

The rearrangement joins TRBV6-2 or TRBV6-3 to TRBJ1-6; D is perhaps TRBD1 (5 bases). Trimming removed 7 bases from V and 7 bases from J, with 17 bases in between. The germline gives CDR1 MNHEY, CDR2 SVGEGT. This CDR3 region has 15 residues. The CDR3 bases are TGTGCCAGCATTGGACTTGGGACGGGAAATTCACCCCTCCACTTT. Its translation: CASIGLGTGNSPLHF.

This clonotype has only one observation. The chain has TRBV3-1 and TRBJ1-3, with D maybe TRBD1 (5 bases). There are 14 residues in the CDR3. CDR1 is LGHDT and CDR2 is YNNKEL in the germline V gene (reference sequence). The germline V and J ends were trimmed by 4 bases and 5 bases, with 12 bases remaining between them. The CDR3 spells CASSLGLRRNTIYF. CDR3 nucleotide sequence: TGTGCCAGCAGCCTGGGACTTCGTCGAAACACCATATATTTT.

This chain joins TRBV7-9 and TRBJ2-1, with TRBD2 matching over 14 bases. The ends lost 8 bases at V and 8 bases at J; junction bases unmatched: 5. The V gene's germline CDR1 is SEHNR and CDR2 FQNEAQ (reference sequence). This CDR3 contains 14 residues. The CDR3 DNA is TGTGCCAGCTGGGGGACTAGCGGGAGCGATGAGCAGTTCTTC. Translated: CASWGTSGSDEQFF.